Listed below are T cell receptor beta chains from one sample, sequenced in a study of immune cell composition in non-small cell lung cancer. Profiled with immunoSEQ multiplex PCR; TCRdb holds only in-frame clones, not every one. The sample holds some 2,600 clones, around 79% seen once. Specimen: lung tumor tissue. These receptors were collected from a human donor with non-small cell lung cancer. The CDR3 runs from the conserved cysteine through the conserved F or W. Clone size is given for some rows only: seen once, a few or many times, or a class if the clone is expanded.

v_call: TRBV2
clone_size: -
cdr3_aa: CASRLEGGVHEQYF

v_call: TRBV4-3
clone_size: large
cdr3_aa: CASSQGPAGGYEQYF

v_call: TRBV11-3
clone_size: -
cdr3_aa: CASSSDSYEQYF

v_call: TRBV7-2
clone_size: once
cdr3_aa: CASSLAGTPYEQYF

v_call: TRBV5-4
clone_size: -
cdr3_aa: CASSKLAGDQETQYF

v_call: TRBV4-3
clone_size: few
cdr3_aa: CASSQTSGSQETQYF

v_call: TRBV5-1
clone_size: -
cdr3_aa: CASSFAGASYEQYF

v_call: TRBV30
clone_size: -
cdr3_aa: CAWSARSAGGELFF

v_call: TRBV25-1
clone_size: -
cdr3_aa: CASSEYFQGPNNIQYF

v_call: TRBV4-2
clone_size: -
cdr3_aa: CASSQDLLGRANYGYTF

v_call: TRBV7-9
clone_size: -
cdr3_aa: CASSPRVYNEQFF

v_call: TRBV4-3
clone_size: -
cdr3_aa: CASSLRLDGTGELFF

v_call: TRBV2
clone_size: few
cdr3_aa: CASRQDRFSYEQYF

v_call: TRBV18
clone_size: -
cdr3_aa: CASSPYREGADTQYF

v_call: TRBV27
clone_size: -
cdr3_aa: CASSLTGTDGYTF

v_call: TRBV7-2
clone_size: -
cdr3_aa: CASSTGHGTYEQYF

v_call: TRBV6-6
clone_size: -
cdr3_aa: CASRGTAQETQYF

v_call: TRBV11-2
clone_size: -
cdr3_aa: CASSLGIQGSGEQYF

v_call: TRBV4-1
clone_size: -
cdr3_aa: CASSQDHAGDEQFF

v_call: TRBV5-4
clone_size: -
cdr3_aa: CASRPLESYEQYF

v_call: TRBV7-2
clone_size: -
cdr3_aa: CASSLRQGMNQPQHF

v_call: TRBV27
clone_size: once
cdr3_aa: CASSYFYNSPLHF

v_call: TRBV28
clone_size: -
cdr3_aa: CASRYGLTNTGELFF

v_call: TRBV4-1
clone_size: once
cdr3_aa: CASSHRSPGTSGSSYNEQFF

v_call: TRBV7-9
clone_size: -
cdr3_aa: CASSRGQAIYGYTF

v_call: TRBV6-4
clone_size: once
cdr3_aa: CASSPGSSGRVGNEQFF

v_call: TRBV10-3
clone_size: few
cdr3_aa: CAISASGRTDTQYF

v_call: TRBV10-3
clone_size: -
cdr3_aa: CAIRAGANEKLFF

v_call: TRBV7-7
clone_size: -
cdr3_aa: CASSQRLAGEETQYF

v_call: TRBV9
clone_size: -
cdr3_aa: CASSKQGSKNIQYF

v_call: TRBV7-2
clone_size: -
cdr3_aa: CASSPGTGGYYEQYF

v_call: TRBV30
clone_size: -
cdr3_aa: CAWSVQGFIYTCMRPQHF